This TCR beta chain was identified in a study of technical replicates of blood from a handful of donors listed by TCRdb under 2017. CDR1 and CDR2, looked up from the germline V gene, are SGHNT and YENEEA. V is pared back by 0 bases and J by 4 bases, with 9 bases lying between the germline termini. The CDR3 runs 15 amino acids, cysteine and phenylalanine included. Of all the DNA, just the CDR3 is kept, 45 bases in frame from base 1. Libraries were built with the immunoSEQ multiplex PCR assay. The clones in this table, taken by TCRdb from immuneACCESS, are in-frame only. Not every clone is retained; where verified, under half of the shortfall comes from an unresolved V gene, and the cause of the rest is unknown. This sample comprises around 90,000 clones, around 94% of them detected only once. Jointly, the top ten make up roughly 0.4% of the sample. This clone has a single count. Its cognate antigen has yet to be identified. There are no base qualities to consult, and no much larger clone falls within one base.

Sequencing input: T cells isolated from PBMCs. This sequence uses TRBV11-3 and TRBJ1-4, and perhaps TRBD1 as D gene, on 5 matching bases. This TCR was recovered from a human donor in good health. The CDR3 here reads CASSLDIQGNEKLFF. The DNA sequence is given as TGTGCCAGCAGCTTAGATATCCAGGGTAATGAAAAACTGTTTTTT. Reference TRBV11-3 and TRBJ1-4 genes cover what lies past the CDR3, so the full variable domain is EAGVVQSPRYKIIEKKQPVAFWCNPISGHNTLYWYLQNLGQGPELLIRYENEEAVDDSQLPKDRFSAERLKGVDSTLKIQPAELGDSAVYLCASSLDIQGNEKLFFGSGTQLSVL.